Each of the 10 T cell receptor beta chains below was sequenced from the same sample in a study of shared clonotypes between healthy human individuals. The table came from immunoSEQ multiplex PCR; TCRdb's copy has only in-frame clones and leaves some out. This sample yields a few million clones, of which approximately 90% are seen a single time; about 0.13% belongs to the top ten. The source material was naive CD4+ T cells sorted from blood. Subset reported: CD45RA+ positively selected. These receptors were collected from a man aged 18 to 29 in good health.

Worth noting for this clone: At the DNA level, this CDR3 is encoded by other sequences in the same sample as well. The genes are TRBV6-5 and TRBJ1-1; no clear D gene. The CDR3 extends over 13 amino acids. Germline assignment: CDR1 MNHEY and CDR2 SVGAGI. V was shortened by 7 bases and J by 2 bases, with 11 bases between the two germline ends. The CDR3 here is CASTRTANTEAFF. For the CDR3, the DNA is TGTGCCAGCACCCGGACGGCAAACACTGAAGCTTTCTTT.

This clone showed up just once. The limits of the CDR3 on the DNA are not certain, so only TCRdb's listed CDR3 is given. The chain joins TRBV21-1 to TRBJ2-7; the D call TRBD2 from the table was never checked on the DNA. TRBV21-1 is reported as a pseudogene. The CDR3 has 13 residues if both end residues are counted. The CDR3 here is CATVGRGSYEQYF.

The genes are TRBV13 and TRBJ2-3; 11 bases are shared with TRBD2. CDR1 is PRHDT, CDR2 FYEKMQ, per germline (reference sequence). Trimming took 4 bases from V and 3 from J; bases not matched to a gene: 6. This CDR3 has 16 amino acids. CDR3 loop: CASSSQRTSGTDTQYF. The DNA of the CDR3 is TGTGCCAGCAGCTCTCAGAGGACTAGCGGGACAGATACGCAGTATTTT. Together with reference TRBV13 and TRBJ2-3, the CDR3 gives the full variable domain: AAGVIQSPRHLIKEKRETATLKCYPIPRHDTVYWYQQGPGQDPQFLISFYEKMQSDKGSIPDRFSAQQFSDYHSELNMSSLELGDSALYFCASSSQRTSGTDTQYFGPGTRLTVL.

V usage is TRBV30 and J usage is TRBJ1-2; TRBD1 matches 8 bases. Germline loops: CDR1 GTSNPN, CDR2 SVGIG (reference sequence). The V segment lost 4 bases and the J segment 2 bases; nucleotides outside the gene matches: 12. This CDR3 has 16 residues. The CDR3 coding sequence is TGTGCCTGGAAATTTAAAGGAACAGGGGGGAACTATGGCTACACCTTC. Encoded protein: CAWKFKGTGGNYGYTF.

The genes are TRBV7-9 and TRBJ2-1; 7 bases are a match to TRBD2. Germline values: CDR1 SEHNR, CDR2 FQNEAQ (reference sequence). This CDR3 comprises 14 residues. The trim removed 1 base at V and 5 bases at J, leaving 2 bases unmatched. CDR3: CASSLGLANNEQFF. CDR3 DNA sequence: TGTGCCAGCAGCTTAGGACTAGCTAACAATGAGCAGTTCTTC.

J is TRBJ2-1 and V is TRBV7-8, with D possibly matching TRBD2 (6 bases). The CDR3 totals 15 residues. The germline CDR1 and CDR2 sequences are SGHVS and FQNEAQ. The V and J ends lost 3 bases and 5 bases respectively, with 14 bases between them. CDR3 region: CASSLDGLRHNEQFF. The CDR3 DNA follows: TGTGCCAGCAGCTTGGACGGACTAAGACACAATGAGCAGTTCTTC.

Here the CDR3 DNA reads TGTGCCAGCAGGAAGAGCACAGGGGTCCCCTCCTACGAGCAGTACTTC. It codes for CASRKSTGVPSYEQYF. The V gene is TRBV21-1, the J gene TRBJ2-7; TRBD1 is the table's D call, not checked against the DNA. TRBV21-1 has pseudogene status. This CDR3 is 16 amino acids long.

The rearrangement links TRBV5-1 to TRBJ2-1; 9 bases line up with TRBD2. The CDR3 sequence is 15 residues long. Germline CDR1 is SGHRS and CDR2 is YFSETQ. V lost 5 bases, J lost 13 bases, and 16 bases stayed unmatched. The CDR3 DNA reads as TGCGCCAGCAGTCTCGACGGGGCGGGAGGGCCGGATCAGTTCTTC. This sequence encodes CASSLDGAGGPDQFF.

This chain links TRBV30 with TRBJ2-1; TRBD2 aligns across 9 bases. V shed 0 bases and J 10 bases; nucleotides not matched to a gene: 10. Germline CDR1 is GTSNPN and CDR2 is SVGIG (reference sequence). There are 15 residues in the CDR3. The CDR3: CAWSVLRGGNGEQFF. The CDR3 DNA reads as TGTGCCTGGAGTGTTTTGCGGGGGGGAAACGGAGAGCAGTTCTTC.

The chain uses TRBV27 and TRBJ2-7; unclear D gene. The germline V and J ends were trimmed by 9 bases and 4 bases, with 13 bases remaining between them. Germline V gives CDR1 MNHEY, CDR2 SMNVEV (reference sequence). This CDR3 comprises 12 residues. The DNA for the CDR3 is TGTGCCAGTGGGGAAGCGAGGTACGAGCAGTACTTC. Translating gives CASGEARYEQYF.